This passage covers 32 T cell receptor beta chains from one sample sequenced in a study of response to subunit inactivated influenza vaccine. TCRdb used MiXCR to reprocess the RT-PCR reads, holding one entry per CDR3 protein. Of 490,000 or so distinct CDR3 sequences in the sample, around 8% are singletons; the top ten hold roughly 13%. The sample here was PBMCs from blood, taken roughly 24 months after vaccination. All receptors derive from a man in his fifties or sixties who received an inactivated influenza vaccine.

This clonotype has just a few counts. The chain joins TRBV5-1 to TRBJ1-1; D not certain. Germline V CDR1 and CDR2: SGHRS, YFSETQ. The CDR3 totals 16 residues. Trimming took 3 bases from V and 1 from J, leaving 16 bases between them. The DNA of the CDR3 is TGCGCCAGCAGCTCACATCTTACCGGGAAGAACACTGAAGCTTTCTTT. It translates to CASSSHLTGKNTEAFF.

The chain links TRBV7-6 to TRBJ2-5; 10 bases fit TRBD1. CDR1 and CDR2 from the germline V gene are SGHVS and FNYEAQ. The trim removed 5 bases at V and 7 bases at J, leaving 13 bases unmatched. The CDR3 runs 16 residues. The CDR3 reads CASSPGQGVSQATQYF. The CDR3 DNA sequence: TGTGCCAGCAGCCCCGGACAGGGGGTGAGTCAGGCGACCCAGTACTTC. Drawing the rest from reference TRBV7-6 and TRBJ2-5, the complete variable domain is GAGVSQSPRYKVTKRGQDVALRCDPISGHVSLYWYRQALGQGPEFLTYFNYEAQQDKSGLPNDRFSAERPEGSISTLTIQRTEQRDSAMYRCASSPGQGVSQATQYFGPGTRLLVL.

J is TRBJ1-2 and V is TRBV20-1; D may be TRBD1 (5 bases). Germline CDR1 DFQATT, CDR2 SNEGSKA (reference sequence). The CDR3 runs 15 residues. Trimming removed 4 bases from V and 4 bases from J, with 19 bases in between. CDR3 in DNA: TGCAGTGCTATAGAGACCGGGACGGATCGCTATGGCTACACCTTC. Residues: CSAIETGTDRYGYTF.

The rearrangement uses TRBV15 and TRBJ2-1; 8 bases fit TRBD2. The trim removed 0 bases at V and 10 bases at J, leaving 11 bases unmatched. The CDR3 consists of 16 residues. Looked up from germline, CDR1 is LNHNV and CDR2 is YYDKDF (reference sequence). The CDR3 protein is CATSRDLVAGRDEQFF. The CDR3 DNA reads TGTGCCACCAGCAGAGATTTAGTAGCGGGAAGAGACGAGCAGTTCTTC.

The table lists this clonotype with a few counts. The J gene is TRBJ2-2, the V gene TRBV12-3 or TRBV12-4, with TRBD2 matching over 9 bases. V gave up 4 bases and J gave up 4 bases; unmatched junction bases: 4. The CDR3 spans 15 residues. The chain's CDR3 is CASSSLAGFTGELFF. The DNA for the CDR3 is TGTGCCAGCAGTTCTCTAGCGGGGTTCACCGGGGAGCTGTTTTTT.

This clonotype was found a few times. The chain uses TRBV7-8 and TRBJ2-7, with a possible D match to TRBD2 (6 bases). Looked up from germline, CDR1 is SGHVS and CDR2 is FQNEAQ. Trimming took 6 bases from V and 0 from J, leaving 15 bases between them. The CDR3 covers 15 residues. In DNA, the CDR3 is TGTGCCAGCAGTCAAATGGGGGGACCCTCCTACGAGCAGTACTTC. Its protein product is CASSQMGGPSYEQYF.

The chain uses TRBV19 and TRBJ2-2; D may be TRBD2 (6 bases). The CDR3 has 14 residues. The V end was cut by 7 bases, the J end by 2 bases, with 11 bases between. Germline values: CDR1 LNHDA, CDR2 SQIVND (reference sequence). The CDR3 coding sequence is TGTGCCAGTAAGGGGCGGGGAAACACCGGGGAGCTGTTTTTT. Its protein product is CASKGRGNTGELFF. The variable domain in full, completed from reference TRBV19 and TRBJ2-2, reads DGGITQSPKYLFRKEGQNVTLSCEQNLNHDAMYWYRQDPGQGLRLIYYSQIVNDFQKGDIAEGYSVSREKKESFPLTVTSAQKNPTAFYLCASKGRGNTGELFFGEGSRLTVL.

This clonotype was seen ten or more times. The chain recombines TRBV12-3 or TRBV12-4 with TRBJ2-1; D may correspond to TRBD1 or TRBD2 (6 bases each). V was pared by 8 bases and J by 6 bases, with 17 bases between. The CDR3 is made up of 14 amino acids. In DNA, the CDR3 is TGTGCCAGCGCTCCCGGGGGCCACTCCAATGAGCAGTTCTTC. Translation: CASAPGGHSNEQFF.

V is TRBV2 and J is TRBJ1-2, with D unclear. Germline V CDR1 and CDR2: SNHLY, FYNNEI. The CDR3 runs to 13 residues. Trimming removed 3 bases from V and 6 bases from J, with 11 bases in between. CDR3 residues: CASSDMGRNGYTF. The CDR3 DNA reads TGTGCCAGCAGTGATATGGGAAGAAATGGCTACACCTTC.

The table lists this clonotype with a few counts. The genes are TRBV7-2 and TRBJ2-1; D is unresolved. The CDR3 contains 13 residues. The V end lost 4 bases, the J end lost 4 bases, and 8 bases lay between the germline ends. Germline CDR1 reads SGHTA; CDR2 reads FQGNSA. The CDR3 DNA is TGTGCCAGCAGCTCGGCTATGTACAATGAGCAGTTCTTC. Amino acids: CASSSAMYNEQFF.

This clonotype was recorded a few times. The chain recombines TRBV6-2 or TRBV6-3 with TRBJ2-7; D may be TRBD2 (7 bases). Trimming stripped 7 bases from V and 0 bases from J, with 13 bases between. The CDR3 is 14 amino acids. Germline CDR1 is MNHEY and CDR2 is SVGEGT. CDR3 sequence (DNA): TGTGCCAGCACCAGGGGAGGGTTCTCCTACGAGCAGTACTTC. Residues: CASTRGGFSYEQYF.

This clonotype was counted between two and nine times. The chain combines TRBV7-2 with TRBJ1-1; D gene unclear. Germline V gene sequence: CDR1 SGHTA, CDR2 FQGNSA. The CDR3 is 14 amino acids. V was trimmed by 5 bases and J by 3 bases, leaving 13 bases between them. CDR3 protein: CASSVLWRYTEAFF. The CDR3 nucleotides read TGTGCCAGCAGCGTCCTATGGCGGTACACTGAAGCTTTCTTT.

This clonotype was seen ten or more times. The V and J genes are TRBV29-1 and TRBJ2-6; no clear D. The germline gives CDR1 SQVTM, CDR2 ANQGSEA. V lost 1 base to trimming and J lost 2 bases, with 15 bases between them. This CDR3 is built from 17 residues. CDR3 residues: CSVEAGVLGPGANVLTF. The CDR3 DNA follows: TGCAGCGTTGAAGCTGGGGTCTTGGGTCCTGGGGCCAACGTCCTGACTTTC.

This clonotype was picked up a small number of times. The chain is built from TRBV25-1 and TRBJ2-1; TRBD2 aligns across 12 bases. The CDR3 is 15 residues long. Trimming at V came to 2 bases and at J to 6 bases, leaving 2 bases not matched to a gene. Germline lookup yields CDR1 MGHDK and CDR2 SYGVNS. This chain's CDR3 is CASSEPSGRANEQFF. CDR3 DNA sequence: TGTGCCAGCAGTGAACCTAGCGGGAGGGCCAATGAGCAGTTCTTC. The whole variable domain, remainder taken from reference TRBV25-1 and TRBJ2-1, is EADIYQTPRYLVIGTGKKITLECSQTMGHDKMYWYQQDPGMELHLIHYSYGVNSTEKGDLSSESTVSRIRTEHFPLTLESARPSHTSQYLCASSEPSGRANEQFFGPGTRLTVL.

The chain is built from TRBV5-1 and TRBJ2-3, with 9 bases fitting TRBD1. CDR1 is SGHRS, CDR2 YFSETQ, per germline. The CDR3 extends over 14 amino acids. V lost 3 bases and J lost 5; bases outside the gene matches: 4. Here the CDR3 DNA reads TGCGCCAGCAGCTCACAGGGGGCTAGAGATACGCAGTATTTT. It is translated as CASSSQGARDTQYF.

V usage is TRBV14 and J usage is TRBJ1-4; TRBD1 agrees at 7 bases. This CDR3 has 15 residues. Trimming took 4 bases from V and 3 from J; bases not matched to a gene: 5. Germline CDR1 and CDR2: SGHDN and FVKESK. Here the CDR3 reads CASSPLGQPNEKLFF. In nucleotides, the CDR3 is TGTGCCAGCAGCCCGTTGGGACAGCCTAATGAAAAACTGTTTTTT.

This sequence joins TRBV12-5 and TRBJ2-1; D may match TRBD1 or TRBD2 (5 bases each). The CDR3 sequence is 13 residues long. V lost 1 base, J lost 7 bases, and 8 bases lay in between. CDR1 is LGHNT and CDR2 is FRNRAP in the germline V gene. The DNA of the CDR3 is TGTGCTAGTGGTTTGGGAGGGGTAAATGAGCAGTTCTTC. Its translation: CASGLGGVNEQFF.

This clonotype was counted ten times or more. The chain links TRBV28 to TRBJ2-2, with TRBD1 as a possible D gene (6 bases). Looked up from germline, CDR1 is MDHEN and CDR2 is SYDVKM. CDR3 length: 12 residues. V was shortened by 11 bases and J by 5 bases, with 12 bases between the two germline ends. CDR3 sequence (DNA): TGTGCCGCGAGGGGGTGGACCGGGGAGCTGTTTTTT. It is translated as CAARGWTGELFF. The variable domain in full, completed from reference TRBV28 and TRBJ2-2, reads DVKVTQSSRYLVKRTGEKVFLECVQDMDHENMFWYRQDPGLGLRLIYFSYDVKMKEKGDIPEGYSVSREKKERFSLILESASTNQTSMYLCAARGWTGELFFGEGSRLTVL.

This clonotype occurred a few times. V usage is TRBV19 and J usage is TRBJ2-3, with 10 bases fitting TRBD2. The CDR3 is 18 residues long. CDR1 is LNHDA, CDR2 SQIVND, per germline (reference sequence). Losses at the gene ends were 7 bases for V and 3 bases for J; bases not matched to a gene: 16. The CDR3 DNA sequence: TGTGCCAGTAACACAAGGGGTCAGCGGGGGGGCCTGACAGATACGCAGTATTTT. Residues: CASNTRGQRGGLTDTQYF. Complete variable domain (other parts from reference TRBV19 and TRBJ2-3): DGGITQSPKYLFRKEGQNVTLSCEQNLNHDAMYWYRQDPGQGLRLIYYSQIVNDFQKGDIAEGYSVSREKKESFPLTVTSAQKNPTAFYLCASNTRGQRGGLTDTQYFGPGTRLTVL.

This clonotype has at least ten counts. The gene calls are TRBV29-1 and TRBJ2-4; D is uncertain. Trimming removed 6 bases at V and 6 bases at J, with 15 bases between. The CDR3 length is 13 residues. CDR1 and CDR2 from the germline V gene are SQVTM and ANQGSEA. CDR3 sequence (DNA): TGCAGCGTGGCCACGGCTGCTCTAAACATTCAGTACTTC. Its protein product is CSVATAALNIQYF.

This clonotype showed up many times. Its ends do not fully match the called genes, so a read error is possible. The chain links TRBV5-1 to TRBJ2-1, with D unclear. Germline V CDR1 and CDR2: SGHRS, YFSETQ. The CDR3 length is 13 residues. DNA of the CDR3: TGTGCCAGCAGCCTCGGGCCCTACAATGAGCAGTTCTTC. It codes for CASSLGPYNEQFF.

This clonotype was observed a handful of times. The rearrangement uses TRBV20-1 and TRBJ2-1, with a weak D call TRBD2 (5 bases). The CDR3 has 14 amino acids. Per germline, CDR1 DFQATT and CDR2 SNEGSKA (reference sequence). Trimming took 2 bases from V and 9 from J, leaving 17 bases between them. CDR3: CSARTNRLASEQFF. The CDR3 region has the DNA TGCAGTGCTAGAACCAACCGGCTAGCATCTGAGCAGTTCTTC.

This clonotype was seen only a few times. The chain employs TRBV4-1 and TRBJ1-1; D gene unclear. The V gene lost 4 bases and the J gene lost 1 base, with 19 bases spanning the gap. The length of the CDR3 is 17 residues. Germline lookup yields CDR1 MGHRA and CDR2 YSYEKL. This chain's CDR3 is CASSLFHDVAANTEAFF. The CDR3 bases are TGCGCCAGCAGCCTCTTTCACGACGTAGCGGCGAACACTGAAGCTTTCTTT.

This clonotype was recorded many times. CDR3 residues: CASSIGQGANYGYTF. CDR3 sequence (DNA): TGTGCCAGCAGTATCGGACAGGGGGCGAACTATGGCTACACCTTC. This rearrangement joins TRBV6-2 or TRBV6-3 to TRBJ1-2; 11 nucleotides agree with TRBD1. This CDR3 is 15 amino acids long. CDR1 is MNHEY and CDR2 is SVGEGT in the germline V gene. The V segment lost 5 bases and the J segment 2 bases; nucleotides outside the gene matches: 4.

This clonotype was seen a handful of times. The chain uses TRBV18 and TRBJ2-1, with no clear D. Trimming cost V 2 bases and J 6 bases, with 26 bases left between them. CDR3 length equals 19 residues. Germline assignment: CDR1 KGHSH and CDR2 LQKENI. CDR3: CASSPSPEIGPTSRNEQFF. The CDR3 coding sequence is TGTGCCAGCTCACCATCCCCGGAGATTGGACCCACGTCGCGCAATGAGCAGTTCTTC.

The CDR3 region has the DNA TGCAGTGCTAGATCGGACGGACGGCTCCGGAATGAGCAGTTCTTC. This codes for CSARSDGRLRNEQFF. This chain joins TRBV20-1 and TRBJ2-1; no firm D call. Germline V lookup: CDR1 DFQATT, CDR2 SNEGSKA (reference sequence). Trimming left V 2 bases short and J 7 bases short, with 18 bases between. This CDR3 spans 15 amino acids.

This clonotype was seen a handful of times. J is TRBJ1-5 and V is TRBV9, with TRBD1 as a possible D gene (6 bases). The germline V and J ends were trimmed by 0 bases and 6 bases, with 10 bases remaining between them. Germline V CDR1 and CDR2: SGDLS, YYNGEE. The CDR3 loop spans 14 amino acids. This CDR3 is CASSVGSGVQPQHF. The CDR3 nucleotides are TGTGCCAGCAGCGTAGGGTCAGGGGTTCAGCCCCAGCATTTT. Drawing the rest from reference TRBV9 and TRBJ1-5, the complete variable domain is DSGVTQTPKHLITATGQRVTLRCSPRSGDLSVYWYQQSLDQGLQFLIQYYNGEERAKGNILERFSAQQFPDLHSELNLSSLELGDSALYFCASSVGSGVQPQHFGDGTRLSIL.

J is TRBJ2-6 and V is TRBV1. TRBV1 is described as a pseudogene. The CDR3 runs to 17 residues. The CDR3 DNA is TGCACCAGCAGCCAAGTATGCTTAGGGGCTGGGGCCAACGTCCTGACTTTC. This codes for CTSSQVCLGAGANVLTF.

This clonotype came up a few times. This chain uses TRBV11-2 with TRBJ2-5; D might be TRBD1 (5 bases). V shed 3 bases and J shed 5 bases, with 16 bases lying between them. Germline CDR1 reads SGHAT; CDR2 reads FQNNGV. This CDR3 region has 15 residues. CDR3 bases: TGTGCCAGCAGCTTCTTCGGACACGATGGGGAGACCCAGTACTTC. Amino acids: CASSFFGHDGETQYF. The variable domain in full, completed from reference TRBV11-2 and TRBJ2-5, reads EAGVAQSPRYKIIEKRQSVAFWCNPISGHATLYWYQQILGQGPKLLIQFQNNGVVDDSQLPKDRFSAERLKGVDSTLKIQPAKLEDSAVYLCASSFFGHDGETQYFGPGTRLLVL.

This clonotype was seen repeatedly, ten times or more. The V and J genes are TRBV20-1 and TRBJ2-7, with 9 positions matching TRBD1. The trim removed 1 base at V and 4 bases at J, leaving 2 bases unmatched. The germline CDR1 and CDR2 sequences are DFQATT and SNEGSKA (reference sequence). The CDR3 is 13 residues long. The CDR3: CSARGTGEYEQYF. The CDR3 bases are TGCAGTGCTAGAGGGACAGGGGAATACGAGCAGTACTTC.

The sample holds a few counts of this clonotype. The V call is TRBV28, the J call TRBJ2-7; 9 bases fit TRBD1. The V segment lost 3 bases and the J segment 5 bases; nucleotides outside the gene matches: 5. CDR1 is MDHEN, CDR2 SYDVKM, per germline. The CDR3 loop spans 14 amino acids. DNA of the CDR3: TGTGCCAGCAGTTTCTGGGACAGGGTCGACGAGCAGTACTTC. Translation: CASSFWDRVDEQYF.

This clonotype has just a few counts. The chain joins TRBV28 to TRBJ1-1; TRBD1 might be the D (5 bases). Trimming took 7 bases from V and 9 from J, leaving 15 bases between them. The CDR3 sequence is 12 residues long. The germline V gene encodes CDR1 MDHEN and CDR2 SYDVKM. The CDR3 sequence: CASTAGPAKAFF. The CDR3 nucleotides are TGTGCCAGCACCGCAGGGCCGGCCAAAGCTTTCTTT.